Each of the 6 T cell receptor delta chains below was sequenced from the same sample in a study of gammadelta T cells in human blood. TCRdb reanalysed the RT-PCR reads via CATT. The sample gives about 720 delta-chain clones, 56% of which show up once; about 31% is in the top ten. Sequencing was performed on Vgamma9Vdelta2 gamma-delta T cells from cord blood. The receptors derive from a newborn.

A remark on this clone: A far larger clone lies a single base away; this is likely a read error. The chain is built from TRDV2 and TRDJ1; 9 nucleotides line up with TRDD3. CDR1 is GEAIGNYY and CDR2 is EKD in the germline V gene. This CDR3 comprises 13 residues. V was pared by 3 bases and J by 5 bases, with 3 bases of the junction left unmatched. DNA of the CDR3: TGTGCCTGTGACGCCTGGGGGATGGATAAACTCATCTTT. It yields the protein CACDAWGMDKLIF.

Notes on this clone: This likely came from a read error, as a far larger clone is one base away. The chain links TRDV2 to TRDJ1; no definite D call. The length of the CDR3 is 11 residues. Trimming shortened V by 7 bases and J by 9 bases, and 14 bases separated the two germline ends. Germline V CDR1 and CDR2: GEAIGNYY, EKD. DNA of the CDR3: TGTGCCTGGGGCTTGACAGCACAACTCATCTTT. It specifies CAWGLTAQLIF.

This clone was counted between two and nine times. This likely stems from a read error, as it lies one base from a far larger clone. The sample carries other DNA sequences with the same CDR3. The rearrangement joins TRDV2 to TRDJ1, with 7 nucleotides matching TRDD3. This CDR3 has 16 residues. Germline CDR1 and CDR2: GEAIGNYY and EKD. The CDR3: CACDRGGIRYTDKLIF. The DNA of the CDR3 is TGTGCCTGTGACAGGGGGGGGATTCGGTACACAGATAAACTCATCTTT.

For this clone: The amino acid sequence in TCRdb belongs to a much larger clone and departs from this DNA's translation at residue 4, likely a sequencing read error; the sequence shown is translated from the DNA. The chain joins TRDV2 to TRDJ2; D perhaps matches TRDD3 (6 bases). CDR1 is GEAIGNYY and CDR2 is EKD in the germline V gene. This CDR3 is 14 amino acids long. The CDR3 protein is CACNTWGLTAQLFF. The CDR3 DNA sequence: TGTGCCTGTAACACCTGGGGATTGACAGCACAACTCTTCTTT.

Worth noting for this clone: A clone one base away is much larger, so this may be a read error. The same CDR3 also results from other DNA sequences found in this sample. V gene TRDV2 combines with J gene TRDJ1; weak D call: TRDD3 (5 bases). Germline V gene data show CDR1 as GEAIGNYY and CDR2 as EKD. This CDR3 is built from 14 residues. Trimming cost V 1 base and J 5 bases, with 13 bases left between them. CDR3 nucleotides: TGTGCCTGTGACACTTTAGGGATGGGTGATAAACTCATCTTT. It codes for CACDTLGMGDKLIF.

This clone is judged large (0.1 to 1%). The same CDR3 also results from other DNA sequences found in this sample. The chain recombines TRDV2 with TRDJ1; the match to TRDD3 covers 8 bases. The CDR3 loop spans 20 amino acids. Germline V CDR1 and CDR2: GEAIGNYY, EKD. V dropped 5 bases and J dropped 0; count of bases not matched to a gene: 22. This CDR3 reads CACAIKILGGRSLYTDKLIF. CDR3 sequence (DNA): TGTGCCTGTGCCATAAAAATACTGGGGGGACGCAGCCTGTACACCGATAAACTCATCTTT.